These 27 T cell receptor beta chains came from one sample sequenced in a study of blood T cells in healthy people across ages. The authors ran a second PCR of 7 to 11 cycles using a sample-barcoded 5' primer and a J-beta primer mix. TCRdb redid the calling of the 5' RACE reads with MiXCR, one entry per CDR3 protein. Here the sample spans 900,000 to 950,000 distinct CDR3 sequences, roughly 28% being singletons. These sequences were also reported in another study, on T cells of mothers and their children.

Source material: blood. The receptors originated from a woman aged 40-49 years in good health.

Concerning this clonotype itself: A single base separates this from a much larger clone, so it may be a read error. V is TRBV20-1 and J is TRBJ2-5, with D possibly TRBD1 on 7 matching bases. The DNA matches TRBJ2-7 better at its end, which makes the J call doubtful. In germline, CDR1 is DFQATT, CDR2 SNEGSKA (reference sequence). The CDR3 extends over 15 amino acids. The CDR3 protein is CSTSLPKTGANEQYF. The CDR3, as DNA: TGCAGTACTAGCCTGCCTAAAACAGGGGCCAACGAGCAGTACTTC.

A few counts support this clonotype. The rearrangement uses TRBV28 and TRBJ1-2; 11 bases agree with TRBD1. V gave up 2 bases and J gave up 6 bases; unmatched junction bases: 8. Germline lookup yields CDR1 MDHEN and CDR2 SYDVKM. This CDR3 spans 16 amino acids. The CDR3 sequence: CASSLMDRGHGDGYTF. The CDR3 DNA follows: TGTGCCAGCAGTTTAATGGACAGGGGGCATGGGGATGGCTACACCTTC.

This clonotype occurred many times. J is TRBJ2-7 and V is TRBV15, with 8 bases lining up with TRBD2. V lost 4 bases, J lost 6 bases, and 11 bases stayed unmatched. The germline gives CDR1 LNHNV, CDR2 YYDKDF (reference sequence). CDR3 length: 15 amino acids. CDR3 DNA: TGTGCCACCAGCACGCTAACGGGGGGGGCAGCCGAGCAGTACTTC. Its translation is CATSTLTGGAAEQYF.

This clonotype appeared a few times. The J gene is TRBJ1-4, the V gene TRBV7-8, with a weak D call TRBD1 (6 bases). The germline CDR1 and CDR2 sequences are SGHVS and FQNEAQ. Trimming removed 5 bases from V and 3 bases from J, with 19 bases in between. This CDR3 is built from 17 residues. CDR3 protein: CASSPEGGPQSNEKLFF. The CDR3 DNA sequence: TGTGCCAGCAGCCCAGAGGGGGGGCCCCAGTCTAATGAAAAACTGTTTTTT. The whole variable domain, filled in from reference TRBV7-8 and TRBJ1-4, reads GAGVSQSPRYKVAKRGQDVALRCDPISGHVSLFWYQQALGQGPEFLTYFQNEAQLDKSGLPSDRFFAERPEGSVSTLKIQRTQQEDSAVYLCASSPEGGPQSNEKLFFGSGTQLSVL.

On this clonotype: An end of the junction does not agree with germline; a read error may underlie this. The CDR3 DNA follows: TGTGCCGGCAGACTACAGGGGTACACTGAAGCTTTCTTT. It codes for CAGRLQGYTEAFF. V usage is TRBV6-2 or TRBV6-3 and J usage is TRBJ1-1; 7 nucleotides match TRBD1. The CDR3 is 13 amino acids. Germline CDR1 MNHEY, CDR2 SVGEGT.

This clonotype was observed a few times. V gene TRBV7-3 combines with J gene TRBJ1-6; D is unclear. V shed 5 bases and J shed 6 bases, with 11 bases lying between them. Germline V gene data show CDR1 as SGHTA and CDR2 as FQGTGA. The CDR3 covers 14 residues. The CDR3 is CASSVRASNSPLHF. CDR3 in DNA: TGTGCCAGCAGCGTCCGGGCAAGTAATTCACCCCTCCACTTT.

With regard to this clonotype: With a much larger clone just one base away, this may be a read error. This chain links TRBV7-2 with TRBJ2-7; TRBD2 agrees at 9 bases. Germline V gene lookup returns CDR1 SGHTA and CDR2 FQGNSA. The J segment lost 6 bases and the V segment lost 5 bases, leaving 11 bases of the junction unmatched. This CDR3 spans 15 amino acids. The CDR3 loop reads CASSPQRGETCEQYF. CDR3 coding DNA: TGTGCCAGCAGCCCTCAGCGGGGGGAAACCTGCGAGCAGTACTTC.

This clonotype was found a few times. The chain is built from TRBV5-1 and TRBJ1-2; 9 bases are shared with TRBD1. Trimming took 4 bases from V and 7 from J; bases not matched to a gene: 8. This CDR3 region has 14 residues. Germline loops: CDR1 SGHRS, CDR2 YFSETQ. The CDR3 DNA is TGCGCCAGCAGCCCCCGGGACAGGGCTGGTGGCTACACCTTC. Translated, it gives CASSPRDRAGGYTF.

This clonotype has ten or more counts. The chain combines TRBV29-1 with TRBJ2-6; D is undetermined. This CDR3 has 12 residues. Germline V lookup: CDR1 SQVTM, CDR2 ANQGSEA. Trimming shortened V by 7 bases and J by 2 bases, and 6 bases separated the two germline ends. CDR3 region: CSAVTGANVLTF. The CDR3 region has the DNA TGCAGCGCCGTCACTGGGGCCAACGTCCTGACTTTC.

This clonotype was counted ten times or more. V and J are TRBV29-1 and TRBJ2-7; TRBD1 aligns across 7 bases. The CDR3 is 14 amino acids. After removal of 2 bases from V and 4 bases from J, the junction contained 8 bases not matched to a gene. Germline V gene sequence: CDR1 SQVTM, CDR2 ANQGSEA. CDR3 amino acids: CSVEIPDRAYEQYF. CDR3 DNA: TGCAGCGTTGAAATCCCCGACAGGGCTTACGAGCAGTACTTC.

CDR3 sequence (DNA): TGTGCCAGCAGTGAAGGTTGGGGGGCCTACGAGCAGTACTTC. The encoded protein is CASSEGWGAYEQYF. The chain combines TRBV2 with TRBJ2-7; possible D gene TRBD2, 6 bases. CDR3 length: 14 amino acids. V lost 1 base and J 2 bases, leaving 9 bases between the germline ends. Germline-derived CDR1 and CDR2 are SNHLY and FYNNEI.

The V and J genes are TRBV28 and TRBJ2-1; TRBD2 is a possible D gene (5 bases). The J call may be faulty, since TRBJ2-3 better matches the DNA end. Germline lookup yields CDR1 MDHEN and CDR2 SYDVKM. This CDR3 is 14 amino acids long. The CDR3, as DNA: TGTGCCAGCAGCCGGACTCGCGGCCAACTGGAGCAGTATTTT. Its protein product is CASSRTRGQLEQYF.

CDR3 DNA: TGTGCCAGCAGCTATCCACAGGGCAGGGGCTACACCTTC. Its protein is CASSYPQGRGYTF. The chain employs TRBV7-9 and TRBJ1-2; maybe TRBD1 (6 bases). The germline CDR1 and CDR2 sequences are SEHNR and FQNEAQ (reference sequence). The CDR3 sequence is 13 residues long. The V end was cut by 4 bases, the J end by 8 bases, with 14 bases between.

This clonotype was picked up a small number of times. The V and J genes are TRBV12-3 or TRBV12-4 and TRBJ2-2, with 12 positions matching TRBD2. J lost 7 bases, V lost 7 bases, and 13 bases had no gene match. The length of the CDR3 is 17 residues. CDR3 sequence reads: CASKPTLAGGLGGELFF. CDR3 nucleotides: TGTGCCAGCAAACCCACCCTAGCGGGGGGGCTTGGCGGGGAGCTGTTTTTT.

The CDR3 loop reads CASSSTGQTNTEAFF. The CDR3 region has the DNA TGTGCCAGCAGCTCCACGGGGCAGACGAACACTGAAGCTTTCTTT. The chain has TRBV7-3 and TRBJ1-1; possible D gene TRBD1, 5 bases. The germline gives CDR1 SGHTA, CDR2 FQGTGA. Trimming took off 4 bases at V and 1 base at J, with 13 bases between the two ends. The CDR3 length is 15 residues.

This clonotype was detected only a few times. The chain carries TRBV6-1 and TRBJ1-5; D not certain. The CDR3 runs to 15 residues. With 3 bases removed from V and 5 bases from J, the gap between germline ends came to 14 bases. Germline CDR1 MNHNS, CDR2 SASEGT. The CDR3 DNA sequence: TGTGCCAGCAGTGATGTGCAAAGGCGATATCAGCCCCAGCATTTT. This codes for CASSDVQRRYQPQHF.

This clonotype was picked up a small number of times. The CDR3 nucleotides read TGTGCCAGCAGCTTAGAGGGACAGAGTTCTAACTATGGCTACACCTTC. Residues: CASSLEGQSSNYGYTF. V usage is TRBV7-9 and J usage is TRBJ1-2; TRBD1 agrees at 7 bases. V lost 1 base and J lost 0; bases outside the gene matches: 5. The CDR3 is 16 amino acids. CDR1 is SEHNR, CDR2 FQNEAQ, per germline (reference sequence).

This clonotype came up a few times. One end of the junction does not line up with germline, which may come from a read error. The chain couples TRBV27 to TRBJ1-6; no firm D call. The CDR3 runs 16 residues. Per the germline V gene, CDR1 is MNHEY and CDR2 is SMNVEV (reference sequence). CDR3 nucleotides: TGTGCCGGCAGTTTATCGGATAGCGCTCATAATTCACCCCTCCACTTT. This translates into CAGSLSDSAHNSPLHF.

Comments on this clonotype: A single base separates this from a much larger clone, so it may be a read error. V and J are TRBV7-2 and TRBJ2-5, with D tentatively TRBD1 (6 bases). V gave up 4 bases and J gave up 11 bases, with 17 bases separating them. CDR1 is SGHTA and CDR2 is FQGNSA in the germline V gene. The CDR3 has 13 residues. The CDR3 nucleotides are TGTGCCAGCAGCTCCACAGGGAAGAATGAGCAGTACTTC. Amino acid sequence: CASSSTGKNEQYF.

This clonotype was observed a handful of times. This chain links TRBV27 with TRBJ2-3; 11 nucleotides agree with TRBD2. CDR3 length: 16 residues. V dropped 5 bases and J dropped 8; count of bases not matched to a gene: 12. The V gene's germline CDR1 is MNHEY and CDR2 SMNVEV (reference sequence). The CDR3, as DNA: TGTGCCAGCAGTGCCTTACTAGCGGGGGCCTACGGTACGCAGTATTTT. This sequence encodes CASSALLAGAYGTQYF.

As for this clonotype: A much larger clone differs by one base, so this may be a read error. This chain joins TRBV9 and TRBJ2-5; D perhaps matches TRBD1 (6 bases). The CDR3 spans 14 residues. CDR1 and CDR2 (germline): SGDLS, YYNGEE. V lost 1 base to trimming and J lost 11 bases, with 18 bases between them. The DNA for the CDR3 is TGTGCCAGCAGCGTACGGTCAGGGGCAAATGAGCAGTACTTC. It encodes CASSVRSGANEQYF. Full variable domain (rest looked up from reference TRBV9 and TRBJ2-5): DSGVTQTPKHLITATGQRVTLRCSPRSGDLSVYWYQQSLDQGLQFLIQYYNGEERAKGNILERFSAQQFPDLHSELNLSSLELGDSALYFCASSVRSGANEQYFGPGTRLLVL.

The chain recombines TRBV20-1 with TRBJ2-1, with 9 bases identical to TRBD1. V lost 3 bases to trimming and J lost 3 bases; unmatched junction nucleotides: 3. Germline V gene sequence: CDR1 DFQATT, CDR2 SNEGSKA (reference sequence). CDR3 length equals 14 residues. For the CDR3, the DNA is TGCAGTGCTAGCGGGACAGGGTACTACAATGAGCAGTTCTTC. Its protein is CSASGTGYYNEQFF.

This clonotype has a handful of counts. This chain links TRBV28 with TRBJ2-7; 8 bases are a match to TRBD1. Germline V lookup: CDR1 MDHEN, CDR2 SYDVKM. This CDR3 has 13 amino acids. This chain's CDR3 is CVSVDRVSYEQYF. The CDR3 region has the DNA TGTGTGTCCGTGGACAGGGTATCCTACGAGCAGTACTTC.

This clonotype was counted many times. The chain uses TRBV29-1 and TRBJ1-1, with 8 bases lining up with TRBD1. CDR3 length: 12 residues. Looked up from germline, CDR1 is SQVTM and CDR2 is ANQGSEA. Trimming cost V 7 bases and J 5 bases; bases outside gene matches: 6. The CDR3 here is CSATTGATEAFF. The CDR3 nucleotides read TGCAGCGCCACGACAGGGGCTACTGAAGCTTTCTTT. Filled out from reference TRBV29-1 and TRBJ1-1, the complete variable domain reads SAVISQKPSRDICQRGTSLTIQCQVDSQVTMMFWYRQQPGQSLTLIATANQGSEATYESGFVIDKFPISRPNLTFSTLTVSNMSPEDSSIYLCSATTGATEAFFGQGTRLTVV.

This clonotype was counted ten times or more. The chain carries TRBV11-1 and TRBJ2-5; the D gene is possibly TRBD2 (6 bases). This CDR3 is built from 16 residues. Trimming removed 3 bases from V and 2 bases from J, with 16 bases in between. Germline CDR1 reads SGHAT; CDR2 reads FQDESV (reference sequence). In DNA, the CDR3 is TGTGCCAGCAGCTTGGGAGGCCTCGGAGGGCAAGAGACCCAGTACTTC. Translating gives CASSLGGLGGQETQYF.

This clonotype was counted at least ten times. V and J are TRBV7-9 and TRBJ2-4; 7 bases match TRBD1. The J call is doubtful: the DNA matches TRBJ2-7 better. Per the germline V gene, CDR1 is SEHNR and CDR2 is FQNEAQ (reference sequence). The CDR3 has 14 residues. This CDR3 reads CASSAQGVVYEQYF. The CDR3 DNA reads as TGTGCCAGCAGCGCGCAGGGGGTTGTGTACGAGCAGTACTTC.

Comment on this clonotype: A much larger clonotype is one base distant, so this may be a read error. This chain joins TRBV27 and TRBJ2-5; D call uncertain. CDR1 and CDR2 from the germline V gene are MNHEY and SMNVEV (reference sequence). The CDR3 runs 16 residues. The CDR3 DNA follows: TGTGCCAGCAGTCAAAGTTCTATAGGGTTTCAGGAGACCCGGTACTTC. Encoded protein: CASSQSSIGFQETRYF.